The 32 T cell receptor beta chains below come from one sample, sequenced in a study of blood T cell repertoires in COVID-19. Here immunoSEQ multiplex PCR was the method, and the copy in TCRdb shows in-frame clones only, minus some. This sample carries about 260,000 clones, roughly 86% of them seen once, and the ten largest clones take around a tenth. The sequenced sample was peripheral blood. The receptor source for this set is a man aged 35 to 55 who had recovered from COVID-19.

The genes are TRBV5-1 and TRBJ2-7, with D unclear. The CDR3 contains 14 residues. CDR1 is SGHRS and CDR2 is YFSETQ in the germline V gene. V was pared by 3 bases and J by 2 bases, with 12 bases between. The CDR3 DNA sequence: TGCGCCAGCAGCTACCACGGGTCCACCTACGAGCAGTACTTC. Protein: CASSYHGSTYEQYF. The whole variable domain, filled in from reference TRBV5-1 and TRBJ2-7, reads KAGVTQTPRYLIKTRGQQVTLSCSPISGHRSVSWYQQTPGQGLQFLFEYFSETQRNKGNFPGRFSGRQFSNSRSEMNVSTLELGDSALYLCASSYHGSTYEQYFGPGTRLTVT.

The chain is built from TRBV30 and TRBJ2-7; tentatively, D is TRBD2 (5 bases). The CDR3 contains 17 residues. V lost 3 bases and J 0 bases, leaving 21 bases between the germline ends. In germline, CDR1 is GTSNPN, CDR2 SVGIG (reference sequence). The CDR3 DNA sequence: TGTGCCTGGAGGCCAAGGTTAGGGAGTCGGGGCTCCTACGAGCAGTACTTC. Translating gives CAWRPRLGSRGSYEQYF.

The CDR3: CSVQDRGGNTIYF. Written as DNA, the CDR3 is TGCAGCGTCCAGGACAGGGGTGGAAACACCATATATTTT. The chain carries TRBV29-1 and TRBJ1-3; TRBD1 aligns across 9 bases. CDR3 length: 13 residues. J gave up 3 bases and V 6 bases, and 3 bases lay outside the gene matches. Germline V gives CDR1 SQVTM, CDR2 ANQGSEA.

In its sample, this clone was seen a few times. The V and J genes are TRBV7-3 and TRBJ2-5, with a possible D match to TRBD2 (5 bases). The CDR3 has 13 residues. V shed 1 base and J shed 9 bases, with 12 bases lying between them. CDR1 SGHTA and CDR2 FQGTGA come from the germline V gene. The CDR3 loop is CASSLSGPGAQYF. The CDR3 DNA sequence: TGTGCCAGCAGCTTAAGTGGGCCCGGGGCCCAGTACTTC.

This clone was detected a few times. This chain joins TRBV7-2 and TRBJ1-2; D uncertain. CDR3 size: 13 residues. The germline V and J ends were trimmed by 1 base and 8 bases, with 11 bases remaining between them. Germline V lookup: CDR1 SGHTA, CDR2 FQGNSA. The CDR3 region is CASSLGVAPGYTF. The CDR3 DNA reads TGTGCCAGCAGCTTAGGAGTCGCGCCCGGCTACACCTTC.

The rearrangement uses TRBV4-2 and TRBJ2-7; 7 bases map to TRBD2. The germline gives CDR1 LGHNA, CDR2 YNFKEQ. J gave up 5 bases and V 4 bases, and 8 bases lay outside the gene matches. There are 14 residues in the CDR3. This CDR3 is CASSPGTMGDEQYF. CDR3 nucleotides: TGTGCCAGCAGCCCCGGGACTATGGGGGACGAGCAGTACTTC.

J is TRBJ2-1 and V is TRBV5-4; 16 bases agree with TRBD2. The CDR3 is 17 amino acids. The germline V gene has CDR1 SGHNT and CDR2 YYREEE (reference sequence). V gave up 4 bases and J gave up 4 bases; unmatched junction bases: 5. CDR3 protein: CASSPGTSGGAYNEQFF. CDR3 DNA: TGTGCCAGCAGCCCCGGGACTAGCGGGGGGGCTTACAATGAGCAGTTCTTC.

J is TRBJ2-5 and V is TRBV7-2; 12 nucleotides align to TRBD2. The germline gives CDR1 SGHTA, CDR2 FQGNSA. CDR3 length equals 15 residues. Germline trimming cut 5 bases from V and 4 bases from J; bases unmatched to any gene: 5. In DNA, the CDR3 is TGTGCCAGCAGCACCGCTAGCGGGGGGGGAGAGACCCAGTACTTC. This codes for CASSTASGGGETQYF.

The rearrangement joins TRBV12-3 or TRBV12-4 to TRBJ2-3; no definite D call. Trimming pared 2 bases from V and 8 bases from J, leaving 8 bases between. CDR3 length: 12 amino acids. The CDR3 loop reads CASSLSVSTQYF. The CDR3 nucleotides are TGTGCCAGCAGTTTATCCGTTAGTACGCAGTATTTT.

J is TRBJ2-7 and V is TRBV5-1; TRBD2 might be the D (6 bases). V was pared by 1 base and J by 5 bases, with 13 bases between. This CDR3 spans 14 amino acids. Germline assignment: CDR1 SGHRS and CDR2 YFSETQ. CDR3 in DNA: TGCGCCAGCAGCTTGAGGGCTAGCGCTGACGAGCAGTACTTC. The encoded protein is CASSLRASADEQYF.

V is TRBV9 and J is TRBJ2-2; TRBD2 might be the D (6 bases). Trimming shortened V by 6 bases and J by 10 bases, and 22 bases separated the two germline ends. Germline V gene lookup returns CDR1 SGDLS and CDR2 YYNGEE. The CDR3 contains 15 residues. CDR3 sequence reads: CASNIEGGSKTELFF. CDR3 in DNA: TGTGCCAGCAACATAGAGGGAGGCTCCAAGACGGAGCTGTTTTTT.

This clone has more than one count but fewer than ten. This chain connects TRBV4-3 to TRBJ1-2; 8 positions match TRBD1. After removal of 5 bases from V and 7 bases from J, the junction contained 9 bases not matched to a gene. The CDR3 has 14 residues. CDR1 is LGHNA, CDR2 YSLEER, per germline. The CDR3 nucleotides are TGCGCCAGCAGCTCGGACAGGGTACCAGGTGGCTACACCTTC. Translation: CASSSDRVPGGYTF.

The rearrangement links TRBV5-8 to TRBJ1-5; D perhaps matches TRBD1 (6 bases). The CDR3 covers 15 residues. The germline CDR1 and CDR2 sequences are SGHTS and YDEGEE. V lost 0 bases, J lost 7 bases, and 14 bases lay in between. CDR3 residues: CASSLDQGTGQPQHF. CDR3 coding DNA: TGTGCCAGCAGCTTGGACCAGGGGACCGGGCAGCCCCAGCATTTT.

The chain has TRBV29-1 and TRBJ2-1; D perhaps matches TRBD2 (5 bases). The CDR3 has 14 amino acids. V shed 3 bases and J shed 4 bases, with 13 bases lying between them. Germline lookup yields CDR1 SQVTM and CDR2 ANQGSEA. The CDR3 DNA follows: TGCAGCGTTGAGGGGAGATTGATTTACAATGAGCAGTTCTTC. The encoded protein is CSVEGRLIYNEQFF.

CDR3 region: CASSLAWGNSNTGELFF. The CDR3 nucleotides read TGTGCCAGCAGCTTAGCTTGGGGCAACTCGAACACCGGGGAGCTGTTTTTT. The chain uses TRBV11-1 and TRBJ2-2; a weak D match, TRBD1 (5 bases). The V end lost 0 bases, the J end lost 0 bases, and 11 bases lay between the germline ends. Germline CDR1 is SGHAT and CDR2 is FQDESV (reference sequence). The CDR3 loop spans 17 amino acids.

As DNA, the CDR3 is TGTGCCAGCAGTTACTTCGACACCAATCAGCCCCAGCATTTT. It specifies CASSYFDTNQPQHF. The chain carries TRBV6-2 or TRBV6-3 and TRBJ1-5; no firm D call. CDR1 MNHEY and CDR2 SVGEGT come from the germline V gene. The CDR3 length is 14 residues. V was shortened by 1 base and J by 3 bases, with 7 bases between the two germline ends.

This clone was seen once. V and J are TRBV9 and TRBJ2-1, with TRBD2 matching 11 bases. Losses at the gene ends were 0 bases for V and 10 bases for J; bases not matched to a gene: 6. The CDR3 consists of 15 residues. CDR1 and CDR2 from the germline V gene are SGDLS and YYNGEE. The DNA for the CDR3 is TGTGCCAGCAGCGTAGTTACTAGCGGGAGTGGAGAGCAGTTCTTC. Its translation: CASSVVTSGSGEQFF.

The genes are TRBV5-4 and TRBJ2-4; 8 bases map to TRBD2. Unmatched junction bases numbered 8, after V lost 0 bases and J lost 3 bases. CDR3 length: 17 amino acids. Germline CDR1 is SGHNT and CDR2 is YYREEE (reference sequence). The CDR3 sequence: CASSLAPTGGLKNIQYF. CDR3 bases: TGTGCCAGCAGCTTGGCCCCAACGGGGGGGCTCAAAAACATTCAGTACTTC.

This clone was observed a handful of times. The rearrangement joins TRBV3-1 (or the pseudogene TRBV3-2) to TRBJ1-1; perhaps TRBD1 as D (6 bases). Germline V gene sequence: CDR1 LGHDT, CDR2 YNNKEL (reference sequence). Trimming took off 2 bases at V and 0 bases at J, with 10 bases between the two ends. This CDR3 has 15 amino acids. CDR3 region: CASSQRQGMNTEAFF. The CDR3 nucleotides read TGTGCCAGCAGCCAAAGGCAGGGGATGAACACTGAAGCTTTCTTT.

The CDR3 DNA is TGTGCCACCAGCAGAGATATGAATTCACCCCTCCACTTT. It is translated as CATSRDMNSPLHF. The V and J genes are TRBV15 and TRBJ1-6; D remains unclear. V was pared by 0 bases and J by 7 bases, with 4 bases between. The CDR3 is 13 amino acids. The germline V gene has CDR1 LNHNV and CDR2 YYDKDF (reference sequence).

This chain uses TRBV7-8 with TRBJ2-5; 11 positions match TRBD2. The CDR3 is made up of 17 amino acids. CDR1 SGHVS and CDR2 FQNEAQ come from the germline V gene. The ends lost 2 bases at V and 1 base at J; junction bases unmatched: 6. The CDR3 bases are TGTGCCAGCAGCTTAAGGCTAGCGGGGGGTTTCCAAGAGACCCAGTACTTC. Protein: CASSLRLAGGFQETQYF.

On this clone itself: The same CDR3 is also encoded by other DNA sequences in this sample. V is TRBV9 and J is TRBJ2-7, with TRBD2 matching 10 bases. Germline loops: CDR1 SGDLS, CDR2 YYNGEE. J gave up 4 bases and V 4 bases, and 8 bases lay outside the gene matches. The CDR3 is made up of 15 amino acids. This CDR3 is CASSPRTSGDYEQYF. The CDR3 nucleotides read TGTGCCAGCAGCCCCCGGACTAGCGGAGATTACGAGCAGTACTTC.

The V call is TRBV6-2 or TRBV6-3, the J call TRBJ2-7, with TRBD2 identical over 7 bases. This CDR3 is built from 16 residues. V was pared by 0 bases and J by 5 bases, with 10 bases of the junction left unmatched. Germline V gene data show CDR1 as MNHEY and CDR2 as SVGEGT. The CDR3 DNA sequence: TGTGCCAGCAGTTACTCCCTGAGCGGGATGGTCGACGAGCAGTACTTC. This sequence encodes CASSYSLSGMVDEQYF.

This sequence joins TRBV7-2 and TRBJ2-7; a weak D match, TRBD2 (5 bases). Germline V gene data show CDR1 as SGHTA and CDR2 as FQGNSA. The CDR3 extends over 15 amino acids. V dropped 0 bases and J dropped 2 bases, with 11 bases sitting between them. The CDR3 DNA reads as TGTGCCAGCAGCTTAGCCCGGCTAGCCCCCTACGAGCAGTACTTC. This encodes CASSLARLAPYEQYF. Filled out from reference TRBV7-2 and TRBJ2-7, the complete variable domain reads GAGVSQSPSNKVTEKGKDVELRCDPISGHTALYWYRQSLGQGLEFLIYFQGNSAPDKSGLPSDRFSAERTGGSVSTLTIQRTQQEDSAVYLCASSLARLAPYEQYFGPGTRLTVT.

The genes are TRBV7-2 and TRBJ2-7; D is unclear. The CDR3 contains 13 residues. Looked up from germline, CDR1 is SGHTA and CDR2 is FQGNSA. V was clipped by 10 bases and J by 4 bases, with 17 bases between them. The CDR3 loop reads CATAGTYPYEQYF. CDR3 coding DNA: TGTGCCACCGCAGGTACCTACCCGTACGAGCAGTACTTC.

V gene TRBV7-2 combines with J gene TRBJ1-1; D gene ambiguous. Germline V CDR1 and CDR2: SGHTA, FQGNSA. V dropped 4 bases and J dropped 1 base, with 13 bases sitting between them. The CDR3 extends over 15 amino acids. Here the CDR3 DNA reads TGTGCCAGCAGCTCCTGGCTTGTTCAGAACACTGAAGCTTTCTTT. Amino acid sequence: CASSSWLVQNTEAFF.

The chain has TRBV19 and TRBJ1-5; 8 bases map to TRBD1. J lost 0 bases, V lost 6 bases, and 7 bases had no gene match. This CDR3 contains 16 residues. Germline V gene data show CDR1 as LNHDA and CDR2 as SQIVND (reference sequence). CDR3 residues: CASRHPGGNSNQPQHF. In DNA, the CDR3 is TGTGCCAGTAGGCACCCAGGGGGCAATAGCAATCAGCCCCAGCATTTT.

The chain joins TRBV9 to TRBJ2-3, with 7 positions matching TRBD1. Trimming cost V 8 bases and J 2 bases; bases outside gene matches: 14. The CDR3 covers 16 residues. Germline CDR1 is SGDLS and CDR2 is YYNGEE. The CDR3 here is CASGQGVSPATDTQYF. The DNA for the CDR3 is TGTGCCAGTGGGCAGGGGGTGTCCCCCGCCACAGATACGCAGTATTTT.

V usage is TRBV28 and J usage is TRBJ2-7; possible D gene TRBD2, 6 bases. The CDR3 consists of 15 residues. V was cut by 8 bases and J by 2 bases, with 19 bases left in between. Germline loops: CDR1 MDHEN, CDR2 SYDVKM. CDR3 DNA sequence: TGTGCCAGCTCCGGTGGGGCGGGGCTCACCTACGAGCAGTACTTC. This sequence encodes CASSGGAGLTYEQYF.

This chain connects TRBV7-6 to TRBJ1-3; D is unclear. Trimming removed 5 bases at V and 2 bases at J, with 10 bases between. In germline, CDR1 is SGHVS, CDR2 FNYEAQ. The CDR3 loop spans 14 amino acids. The DNA for the CDR3 is TGTGCCAGCAGCCCTCGACATCCTGGAAACACCATATATTTT. It translates to CASSPRHPGNTIYF.

The genes are TRBV20-1 and TRBJ2-1; D is undetermined. Germline lookup yields CDR1 DFQATT and CDR2 SNEGSKA (reference sequence). The CDR3 covers 11 residues. The germline V and J ends were trimmed by 5 bases and 8 bases, with 10 bases remaining between them. CDR3 sequence: CSAPSGYEQFF. The DNA of the CDR3 is TGCAGTGCTCCTAGTGGTTATGAGCAGTTCTTC.

Only one count was recorded for this clone. The chain couples TRBV6-2 or TRBV6-3 to TRBJ1-5, with D perhaps matching TRBD1 (5 bases). V was clipped by 7 bases and J by 7 bases, with 20 bases between them. The CDR3 is made up of 15 amino acids. Germline values: CDR1 MNHEY, CDR2 SVGEGT. The CDR3, as DNA: TGTGCCAGCACCCCATTCGGGGCAGGAGGGCAGCCCCAGCATTTT. This codes for CASTPFGAGGQPQHF.